The source of this T cell receptor (beta chain) is a study of Graves' ophthalmopathy and Graves' hyperthyroidism. CDR3 regions of TCR beta were amplified from RNA transcripts. Scientists carried out first-round RT-PCR using HTBI primers and then a second-round multiplex PCR. MiXCR, applied by TCRdb to the multiplex PCR reads, yields one record per CDR3 protein. The table includes more than 1,000,000 distinct CDR3 sequences, approximately 35% detected once. As regards this clonotype: Since a much larger clone is just one base distant, this may be a read error. Because it lacks the conserved phenylalanine or tryptophan at the end, this CDR3 is likely a read error.

Clinicians diagnosed using symptoms, serum thyroxine, TRAb, thyroid ultrasound and orbital computed tomography. The TCR sequence derives from an adult man with Graves' hyperthyroidism. Sequences were obtained from peripheral blood or thyroid tissue (not recorded which).

The CDR3, as DNA: TGTGCCAGCAGTTTTTCGAGGGGGCGGGAAGCTTTCCTT. This codes for CASSFSRGREAFL. The chain is built from TRBV10-3 and TRBJ1-1, with 7 positions matching TRBD1. There are 13 residues in the CDR3. Germline CDR1 reads ENHRY; CDR2 reads SYGVKD.